Following are 10 T cell receptor beta chains from one sample sequenced in a study of chronic HIV infection and antiretroviral therapy. TCRdb independently ran MiXCR on the 5' RACE reads; one entry per CDR3 protein. Of 45,000 to 60,000 distinct CDR3 sequences in the sample, 15% to 20% were seen once. The source material was peripheral blood. The receptors derive from an adult who had HIV and had not received antiretroviral therapy, or was an uninfected healthy control (not recorded which).

This clonotype was found a few times. The rearrangement links TRBV29-1 to TRBJ1-1, with D unclear. V lost 0 bases to trimming and J lost 8 bases, with 4 bases between them. There are 10 residues in the CDR3. CDR1 and CDR2 from the germline V gene are SQVTM and ANQGSEA. CDR3: CSVEDPEAFF. In DNA, the CDR3 is TGCAGCGTTGAAGACCCGGAAGCTTTCTTT.

This clonotype appeared a few times. The V gene is TRBV14, the J gene TRBJ1-6; D remains unclear. This CDR3 is 15 amino acids long. Trimming stripped 2 bases from V and 2 bases from J, with 7 bases between. Per germline, CDR1 SGHDN and CDR2 FVKESK. CDR3: CASSQSGAYNSPLHF. CDR3 DNA sequence: TGTGCCAGCAGCCAAAGCGGAGCCTATAATTCACCCCTCCACTTT.

This rearrangement joins TRBV24-1 to TRBJ2-1; TRBD1 aligns across 7 bases. V lost 4 bases, J lost 0 bases, and 5 bases stayed unmatched. This CDR3 is built from 16 residues. CDR1 and CDR2 from the germline V gene are KGHDR and SFDVKD. CDR3 nucleotide sequence: TGTGCCACCAGTGAGCCACAGGGGTCCTCCTACAATGAGCAGTTCTTC. Its protein is CATSEPQGSSYNEQFF.

CDR3 sequence (DNA): TGCGCCAGCAGCTCACCAGGGTTAAACATTCAGTACTTC. Its protein product is CASSSPGLNIQYF. The V and J genes are TRBV5-1 and TRBJ2-4; maybe TRBD1 (5 bases). In germline, CDR1 is SGHRS, CDR2 YFSETQ. The V end lost 3 bases, the J end lost 6 bases, and 10 bases lay between the germline ends. The CDR3 is 13 amino acids.

This sequence joins TRBV28 and TRBJ1-2; D gene ambiguous. Germline CDR1 and CDR2: MDHEN and SYDVKM. The V end lost 0 bases, the J end lost 4 bases, and 3 bases lay between the germline ends. This CDR3 is 12 amino acids long. The CDR3 DNA reads as TGTGCCAGCAGTTTATGGGGCTATGGCTACACCTTC. Protein product: CASSLWGYGYTF.

This chain connects TRBV12-3 or TRBV12-4 to TRBJ2-3; a possible D gene is TRBD1 (6 bases). The length of the CDR3 is 13 residues. Trimming took off 2 bases at V and 9 bases at J, with 12 bases between the two ends. CDR3 DNA sequence: TGTGCCAGCAGTTTAAGGGCAGGGACAACGCAGTATTTT. Protein product: CASSLRAGTTQYF.

This clonotype came up a few times. The chain employs TRBV4-1 and TRBJ1-4; unclear D gene. CDR1 is MGHRA, CDR2 YSYEKL, per germline. The CDR3 spans 14 residues. Trimming removed 1 base at V and 4 bases at J, with 7 bases between. The CDR3, as DNA: TGCGCCAGCAGCCAAGTCGCATATAATGAAAAACTGTTTTTT. It codes for CASSQVAYNEKLFF.

This clonotype occurred a few times. The chain combines TRBV14 with TRBJ2-7, with TRBD2 identical over 11 bases. The CDR3 sequence is 15 residues long. Germline CDR1 SGHDN, CDR2 FVKESK. V lost 4 bases and J lost 0; bases outside the gene matches: 2. CDR3 residues: CASSLTSGNSYEQYF. The DNA of the CDR3 is TGTGCCAGCAGCCTGACTAGCGGGAACTCCTACGAGCAGTACTTC.

The chain combines TRBV20-1 with TRBJ2-7; tentatively, D is TRBD1 (6 bases). Trimming left V 3 bases short and J 5 bases short, with 14 bases between. The CDR3 runs 13 residues. Per the germline V gene, CDR1 is DFQATT and CDR2 is SNEGSKA (reference sequence). The CDR3 sequence: CSARRAPGDEQYF. CDR3 coding DNA: TGCAGTGCTAGGAGGGCCCCAGGGGACGAGCAGTACTTC.

This clonotype has only a few counts. The CDR3 region is CASSLLTGELFF. CDR3 coding DNA: TGTGCCAGCAGTTTACTCACCGGGGAGCTGTTTTTT. This chain links TRBV27 with TRBJ2-2; D unclear. V lost 2 bases, J lost 4 bases, and 2 bases lay in between. CDR1 MNHEY and CDR2 SMNVEV come from the germline V gene (reference sequence). CDR3 size: 12 residues.